Shown below are 10 T cell receptor beta chains from a single sample sequenced in a study of tumor and adjacent non-tumor tissue in lung cancer. RNA was extracted from bulk tissue without any cell sorting. Distant lung tissue was collected more than 3 cm away from the tumor edge. TCRbeta libraries were built with three rounds of nested PCR, modified from ARM-PCR. TCRdb redid the calling of the multiplex PCR reads with MiXCR, one entry per CDR3 protein. The sample yields approximately 80,000 distinct CDR3 sequences, roughly 80% seen once. Material: distant non-tumor lung tissue. Source of these receptors: a man in his sixties with non-small cell lung cancer.

V is TRBV4-1 and J is TRBJ2-1; D is perhaps TRBD1 (6 bases). This CDR3 comprises 17 residues. The V and J ends lost 1 base and 9 bases respectively, with 22 bases between them. CDR1 and CDR2 from the germline V gene are MGHRA and YSYEKL. CDR3 protein: CASSQGRSPRGRGEQFF. DNA of the CDR3: TGCGCCAGCAGCCAAGGTCGGAGCCCCAGGGGACGGGGTGAGCAGTTCTTC.

Worth noting for this clonotype: Sequence at one end of the junction differs from germline and may be a read error. The V and J genes are TRBV28 and TRBJ2-1; 10 positions agree with TRBD2. The CDR3 extends over 18 amino acids. Per the germline V gene, CDR1 is MDHEN and CDR2 is SYDVKM. CDR3 protein: CTSSSPLGSGGSYNEQFF. CDR3 DNA: TGTACCAGCAGTTCCCCGCTGGGTAGCGGGGGGTCTTACAATGAGCAGTTCTTC.

The chain joins TRBV12-3 or TRBV12-4 to TRBJ1-1; 8 positions agree with TRBD1. The CDR3 has 17 residues. The J segment lost 8 bases and the V segment lost 6 bases, leaving 20 bases of the junction unmatched. CDR3 sequence: CASSITTAGGLNKEAFF. Here the CDR3 DNA reads TGTGCCAGCAGCATAACTACGGCAGGGGGCTTGAACAAAGAAGCTTTCTTT.

In the case of this clonotype: At one end, the junction sequence differs from germline, possibly due to a read error. The gene calls are TRBV4-3 and TRBJ2-3, with a possible D match to TRBD2 (6 bases). The CDR3 length is 16 residues. CDR1 is LGHNA, CDR2 YSLEER, per germline. CDR3 coding DNA: TGCGCCAGTAGCCAAGATAGAGCGGGTACCACAGAAACGCAGTATTTT. It specifies CASSQDRAGTTETQYF.

This clonotype came up once. Sequence at one end of the junction differs from germline and may be a read error. The chain uses TRBV5-5 and TRBJ2-5; 8 bases agree with TRBD2. The CDR3 is made up of 15 amino acids. From germline, CDR1 is SGHKS and CDR2 YYEKEE (reference sequence). The CDR3 sequence: CGSSSGAGGQETQYF. CDR3 sequence (DNA): TGTGGCAGCAGCTCCGGGGCGGGAGGCCAAGAGACCCAGTACTTC.

Comments on this clonotype: The junction departs from germline at one end; a sequencing error may be responsible. J is TRBJ2-3 and V is TRBV6-5, with TRBD2 identical over 7 bases. Germline V lookup: CDR1 MNHEY, CDR2 SVGAGI. The CDR3 has 13 amino acids. The CDR3 bases are TGTACCAGCAGGTCTAGCGGCTCAGATACGCAGTATTTT. Residues: CTSRSSGSDTQYF.

This clonotype was seen at least ten times. The J gene is TRBJ1-2, the V gene TRBV12-3 or TRBV12-4; TRBD1 is a possible D gene (6 bases). Trimming took 6 bases from V and 2 from J, leaving 13 bases between them. The CDR3 length is 14 residues. The CDR3 spells CASSPGHGNYGYTF. In DNA form, the CDR3 reads TGTGCCAGCAGCCCGGGACACGGGAACTATGGCTACACCTTC.

About this clonotype: A much more abundant neighbour one base away suggests this may be a read error. The CDR3 loop reads CASSYRGNNQHQHF. The CDR3 coding sequence is TGTGCCAGCAGTTACAGGGGGAACAATCAGCACCAGCATTTT. This chain links TRBV6-6 with TRBJ1-5; D perhaps matches TRBD1 (6 bases). CDR3 length: 14 residues. Germline V gives CDR1 MNHNY, CDR2 SVGAGI (reference sequence).

About this clonotype: Its ends do not fully match the called genes, so a read error is possible. The chain recombines TRBV6-6 with TRBJ2-7, with D perhaps TRBD2 (6 bases). The CDR3 loop spans 14 amino acids. Germline assignment: CDR1 MNHNY and CDR2 SVGAGI (reference sequence). CDR3: CVNSPSERNYEHYF. DNA for the CDR3: TGTGTCAACAGCCCTAGCGAGAGAAACTACGAGCATTACTTC.

The V gene is TRBV7-8, the J gene TRBJ2-5; D remains ambiguous. V lost 3 bases, J lost 2 bases, and 7 bases lay in between. The length of the CDR3 is 13 residues. The germline CDR1 and CDR2 sequences are SGHVS and FQNEAQ. CDR3 sequence: CASSFDIQETQYF. DNA for the CDR3: TGTGCCAGCAGCTTCGACATACAAGAGACCCAGTACTTC.